Following are 29 T cell receptor beta chains from one sample sequenced in a study of blood T cell repertoires in COVID-19. The assay was immunoSEQ multiplex PCR, and TCRdb's table has in-frame clones only and misses some. The sample has 200,000 to 250,000 clones, more than 80% seen once; the top ten hold approximately 8%. Sequencing was done on a sample of peripheral blood. These receptors all come from a woman aged 80 or older with COVID-19, enrolled during active disease.

A note on this clone: The sample holds other DNA sequences that translate to the same CDR3. V and J are TRBV18 and TRBJ2-5; 8 positions agree with TRBD1. The CDR3 spans 15 residues. Trimming removed 2 bases from V and 6 bases from J; junction bases left unmatched: 8. In germline, CDR1 is KGHSH, CDR2 LQKENI. CDR3 nucleotide sequence: TGTGCCAGCTCACCAGGGGGACAGGCCCTCCAGACCCAGTACTTC. Protein sequence: CASSPGGQALQTQYF.

This chain links TRBV7-8 with TRBJ2-3, with no clear D. The CDR3 extends over 12 amino acids. The germline gives CDR1 SGHVS, CDR2 FQNEAQ. The CDR3 protein is CASGSSTDTQYF. The CDR3 region has the DNA TGTGCGTCCGGGTCTAGCACAGATACGCAGTATTTT.

The chain combines TRBV3-1 (or the pseudogene TRBV3-2) with TRBJ1-3; D may be TRBD1 (6 bases). Germline V CDR1 and CDR2: LGHDT, YNNKEL (reference sequence). The CDR3 runs 16 residues. Trimming pared 4 bases from V and 0 bases from J, leaving 13 bases between. This CDR3 is CASSPADRTSGNTIYF. The CDR3 nucleotides read TGTGCCAGCAGCCCTGCGGACAGAACCTCTGGAAACACCATATATTTT.

This clone was detected a few times. The V call is TRBV18, the J call TRBJ1-5; TRBD1 might be the D (5 bases). Germline CDR1 KGHSH, CDR2 LQKENI. Trimming pared 4 bases from V and 5 bases from J, leaving 12 bases between. The CDR3 length is 14 residues. CDR3 loop: CASSRQGEDQPQHF. CDR3 in DNA: TGTGCCAGCTCACGGCAGGGTGAGGATCAGCCCCAGCATTTT.

This clone was seen more than once but under ten times. The chain uses TRBV19 and TRBJ2-1; TRBD2 matches 12 bases. J gave up 4 bases and V 6 bases, and 7 bases lay outside the gene matches. CDR3 length equals 16 residues. Germline assignment: CDR1 LNHDA and CDR2 SQIVND (reference sequence). DNA of the CDR3: TGTGCCAGTAGAAGCAGACTAGCGGGGGCATACAATGAGCAGTTCTTC. The encoded protein is CASRSRLAGAYNEQFF. The full variable domain, completed using reference TRBV19 and TRBJ2-1, is DGGITQSPKYLFRKEGQNVTLSCEQNLNHDAMYWYRQDPGQGLRLIYYSQIVNDFQKGDIAEGYSVSREKKESFPLTVTSAQKNPTAFYLCASRSRLAGAYNEQFFGPGTRLTVL.

The CDR3 DNA reads as TGTGCCAGCAGCCGAACAGAGGGATCACCCCTCCACTTT. Amino acid sequence: CASSRTEGSPLHF. The V and J genes are TRBV3-1 (or the pseudogene TRBV3-2) and TRBJ1-6; D gene unclear. Germline CDR1 reads LGHDT; CDR2 reads YNNKEL (reference sequence). Trimming stripped 4 bases from V and 10 bases from J, with 11 bases between. The CDR3 extends over 13 amino acids.

The chain carries TRBV12-3 or TRBV12-4 and TRBJ1-2, with TRBD1 as a possible D gene (5 bases). The CDR3 totals 13 residues. V lost 6 bases and J 4 bases, leaving 12 bases between the germline ends. The CDR3 DNA sequence: TGTGCCAGCAGCCCCGGGGGTTCCTATGGCTACACCTTC. Translation gives CASSPGGSYGYTF.

The V call is TRBV18, the J call TRBJ1-1; 10 bases map to TRBD1. This CDR3 contains 16 residues. Germline V gene lookup returns CDR1 KGHSH and CDR2 LQKENI. V was clipped by 4 bases and J by 0 bases; unmatched bases: 5. The CDR3 DNA is TGTGCCAGCTCACTCCTTGGGACAGGGGTGAACACTGAAGCTTTCTTT. As protein: CASSLLGTGVNTEAFF.

The chain combines TRBV19 with TRBJ1-5, with 7 bases fitting TRBD1. V lost 3 bases and J lost 1; bases outside the gene matches: 6. CDR3 size: 16 residues. The V gene's germline CDR1 is LNHDA and CDR2 SQIVND (reference sequence). CDR3 bases: TGTGCCAGTAGTATGTTGGAGGGGGCGAGCAATCAGCCCCAGCATTTT. Encoded protein: CASSMLEGASNQPQHF.

The rearrangement joins TRBV18 to TRBJ2-7; 9 positions agree with TRBD1. The CDR3 runs 15 residues. V shed 3 bases, J shed 5 bases, and the junction held 8 bases outside the gene matches. The germline V gene encodes CDR1 KGHSH and CDR2 LQKENI. The CDR3 sequence: CASSPYGTGSHEQYF. The CDR3 nucleotides read TGTGCCAGCTCACCCTACGGGACAGGGAGCCACGAGCAGTACTTC.

The chain carries TRBV6-4 and TRBJ1-2; 7 nucleotides match TRBD1. The CDR3 is 15 residues long. Germline assignment: CDR1 MRHNA and CDR2 SNTAGT. With 6 bases clipped from V and 0 bases from J, the junction kept 7 bases outside the gene matches. The CDR3: CASRPGQSSNYGYTF. DNA for the CDR3: TGTGCCAGCAGACCGGGACAGTCTTCTAACTATGGCTACACCTTC.

CDR3 loop: CSVEASGRGEQFF. The DNA for the CDR3 is TGCAGCGTCGAGGCCAGCGGGAGGGGTGAGCAGTTCTTC. The chain links TRBV29-1 to TRBJ2-1, with TRBD2 matching 10 bases. Unmatched junction bases numbered 8, after V lost 6 bases and J lost 9 bases. The germline V gene has CDR1 SQVTM and CDR2 ANQGSEA. The CDR3 covers 13 residues.

This chain joins TRBV18 and TRBJ2-7; D perhaps matches TRBD2 (6 bases). Trimming pared 5 bases from V and 7 bases from J, leaving 24 bases between. Germline lookup yields CDR1 KGHSH and CDR2 LQKENI. This CDR3 has 16 amino acids. The CDR3 is CASSSRGGISGIEQYF. The CDR3 nucleotides read TGTGCCAGCTCATCGCGTGGCGGGATTTCTGGTATAGAGCAGTACTTC.

V gene TRBV10-3 combines with J gene TRBJ2-1; the D gene is possibly TRBD1 (5 bases). From germline, CDR1 is ENHRY and CDR2 SYGVKD. V lost 0 bases and J 7 bases, leaving 13 bases between the germline ends. The CDR3 sequence is 15 residues long. The CDR3 bases are TGTGCCATCAGTGAGTCCGCGGCAGGGCGAAATGAGCAGTTCTTC. Its translation is CAISESAAGRNEQFF.

The chain uses TRBV28 and TRBJ2-7, with a tentative D call TRBD2 (6 bases). Trimming stripped 6 bases from V and 4 bases from J, with 13 bases between. In germline, CDR1 is MDHEN, CDR2 SYDVKM. The CDR3 covers 13 residues. The CDR3: CASSPTSGYEQYF. CDR3 bases: TGTGCCAGCAGCCCCACCAGCGGGTACGAGCAGTACTTC.

The V and J genes are TRBV15 and TRBJ1-5, with D possibly being TRBD1 (5 bases). The CDR3 runs to 15 residues. Per germline, CDR1 LNHNV and CDR2 YYDKDF (reference sequence). V dropped 3 bases and J dropped 5 bases, with 14 bases sitting between them. The CDR3 loop reads CATSSVSGLDQPQHF. Here the CDR3 DNA reads TGTGCCACCAGCAGCGTTTCAGGGCTTGATCAGCCCCAGCATTTT.

V and J are TRBV4-1 and TRBJ1-5, with D uncertain. The V end lost 3 bases, the J end lost 1 base, and 10 bases lay between the germline ends. Germline V gene data show CDR1 as MGHRA and CDR2 as YSYEKL. CDR3 length: 15 residues. Here the CDR3 reads CASSQNRGSNQPQHF. CDR3 DNA: TGCGCCAGCAGCCAGAACCGCGGGAGCAATCAGCCCCAGCATTTT.

The CDR3 DNA is TGTGCCAGCAGCTTGCGGGGGGCGGTCGCGGATACGCAGTATTTT. Its protein product is CASSLRGAVADTQYF. The chain couples TRBV5-8 to TRBJ2-3, with D perhaps TRBD2 (7 bases). The germline CDR1 and CDR2 sequences are SGHTS and YDEGEE. The V gene lost 1 base and the J gene lost 6 bases, with 15 bases spanning the gap. The CDR3 has 15 residues.

The genes are TRBV7-6 and TRBJ1-3, with no clear D. Germline-derived CDR1 and CDR2 are SGHVS and FNYEAQ. There are 17 residues in the CDR3. V lost 8 bases and J 0 bases, leaving 20 bases between the germline ends. The CDR3 sequence is CASCPRVTWASGNTIYF. The CDR3 nucleotides read TGTGCCAGCTGCCCGAGGGTTACTTGGGCCTCTGGAAACACCATATATTTT.

This chain connects TRBV6-5 to TRBJ1-1; D is unresolved. V dropped 0 bases and J dropped 1 base, with 9 bases sitting between them. This CDR3 has 15 amino acids. CDR1 is MNHEY and CDR2 is SVGAGI in the germline V gene. The CDR3 region has the DNA TGTGCCAGCAGTTACTCGACTTTGCAGAACACTGAAGCTTTCTTT. This translates into CASSYSTLQNTEAFF.

CDR3 DNA: TGTGCCACCGGAACCGGGACTAGTCGGTCCTACGAGCAGTACTTC. It codes for CATGTGTSRSYEQYF. The chain carries TRBV6-5 and TRBJ2-7, with 8 bases that match TRBD2. CDR3 length equals 15 residues. V gave up 10 bases and J gave up 1 base; unmatched junction bases: 12. Germline CDR1 and CDR2: MNHEY and SVGAGI.

The chain employs TRBV9 and TRBJ1-2, with D perhaps TRBD1 (6 bases). CDR1 and CDR2 from the germline V gene are SGDLS and YYNGEE. V was shortened by 3 bases and J by 4 bases, with 10 bases between the two germline ends. This CDR3 comprises 13 residues. The CDR3 protein is CASSADSFYGYTF. The CDR3 region has the DNA TGTGCCAGCAGCGCGGACAGTTTCTATGGCTACACCTTC.

The chain couples TRBV3-1 (or the pseudogene TRBV3-2) to TRBJ2-3; the D gene is possibly TRBD2 (6 bases). Germline lookup yields CDR1 LGHDT and CDR2 YNNKEL (reference sequence). V lost 3 bases to trimming and J lost 4 bases, with 11 bases between them. CDR3 length: 14 amino acids. This CDR3 reads CASSQGLASDTQYF. The CDR3 DNA reads TGTGCCAGCAGCCAGGGACTGGCATCAGATACGCAGTATTTT.

The CDR3: CASSDATVSGVTQYF. In DNA form, the CDR3 reads TGTGCCAGCAGTGATGCGACGGTGTCGGGGGTGACCCAGTACTTC. The gene calls are TRBV2 and TRBJ2-5, with TRBD2 as a possible D gene (6 bases). There are 15 residues in the CDR3. The germline CDR1 and CDR2 sequences are SNHLY and FYNNEI. V was clipped by 3 bases and J by 7 bases, with 18 bases between them.

CDR3 coding DNA: TGTGCCAGCAGCGGAACAGGGAATGAGCAGTTCTTC. Amino acid sequence: CASSGTGNEQFF. The chain links TRBV9 to TRBJ2-1, with D maybe TRBD1 (6 bases). With 3 bases removed from V and 7 bases from J, the gap between germline ends came to 8 bases. CDR1 and CDR2 (germline): SGDLS, YYNGEE. This CDR3 is built from 12 residues.

This chain joins TRBV3-1 (or the pseudogene TRBV3-2) and TRBJ1-4; D remains ambiguous. Per germline, CDR1 LGHDT and CDR2 YNNKEL (reference sequence). The CDR3 has 14 residues. V was cut by 3 bases and J by 4 bases, with 9 bases left in between. The CDR3 DNA reads TGTGCCAGCAGCCAGAGCTACAGTAATGAAAAACTGTTTTTT. This codes for CASSQSYSNEKLFF.

This clone has only one observation. The genes are TRBV12-3 or TRBV12-4 and TRBJ1-2, with 11 bases that match TRBD1. This CDR3 has 13 residues. Germline trimming cut 6 bases from V and 7 bases from J; bases unmatched to any gene: 4. Written as DNA, the CDR3 is TGTGCCAGCAGAAGGGACAGGGGGGCTGGCTACACCTTC. This translates into CASRRDRGAGYTF.

This chain connects TRBV18 to TRBJ1-5; no clear D. The CDR3 spans 13 residues. Trimming removed 3 bases from V and 3 bases from J, with 6 bases in between. Germline V gene lookup returns CDR1 KGHSH and CDR2 LQKENI. CDR3 protein: CASSPDSNQPQHF. The CDR3 region has the DNA TGTGCCAGCTCACCGGACTCCAATCAGCCCCAGCATTTT.

The rearrangement links TRBV9 to TRBJ2-1; a weak D match, TRBD2 (6 bases). This CDR3 is 15 amino acids long. V was shortened by 4 bases and J by 7 bases, with 18 bases between the two germline ends. Per the germline V gene, CDR1 is SGDLS and CDR2 is YYNGEE. The CDR3 loop reads CASSPPPGTPNEQFF. CDR3 nucleotide sequence: TGTGCCAGCAGCCCCCCCCCGGGGACTCCTAATGAGCAGTTCTTC.